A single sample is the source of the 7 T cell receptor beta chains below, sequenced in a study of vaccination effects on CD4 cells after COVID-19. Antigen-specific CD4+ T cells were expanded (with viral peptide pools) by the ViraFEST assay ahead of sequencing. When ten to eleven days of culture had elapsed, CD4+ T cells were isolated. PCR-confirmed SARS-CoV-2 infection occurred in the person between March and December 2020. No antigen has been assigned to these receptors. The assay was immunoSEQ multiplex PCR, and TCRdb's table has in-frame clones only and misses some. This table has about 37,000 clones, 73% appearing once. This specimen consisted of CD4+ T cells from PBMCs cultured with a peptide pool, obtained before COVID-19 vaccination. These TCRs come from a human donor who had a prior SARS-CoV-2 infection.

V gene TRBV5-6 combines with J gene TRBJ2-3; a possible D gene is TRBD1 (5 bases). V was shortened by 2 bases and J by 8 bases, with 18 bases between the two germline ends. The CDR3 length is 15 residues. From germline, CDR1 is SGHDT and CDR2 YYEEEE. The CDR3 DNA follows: TGTGCCAGCAGCTTCGACAGAATAGCATTTGGTACGCAGTATTTT. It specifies CASSFDRIAFGTQYF.

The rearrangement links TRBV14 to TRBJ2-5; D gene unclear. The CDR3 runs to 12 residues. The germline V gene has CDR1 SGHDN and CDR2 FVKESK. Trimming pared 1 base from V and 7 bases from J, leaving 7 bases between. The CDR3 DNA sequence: TGTGCCAGCAGCCAAGCATCCTCGACCCAGTACTTC. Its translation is CASSQASSTQYF.

CDR3 DNA sequence: TGTGCCTGGAGGCTTAACAGCCTCGGGGCGGGAAGGCAGTACTTC. As protein: CAWRLNSLGAGRQYF. The chain couples TRBV30 to TRBJ2-7; perhaps TRBD2 as D (6 bases). V lost 3 bases, J lost 9 bases, and 24 bases lay in between. Germline CDR1 GTSNPN, CDR2 SVGIG (reference sequence). The CDR3 totals 15 residues.

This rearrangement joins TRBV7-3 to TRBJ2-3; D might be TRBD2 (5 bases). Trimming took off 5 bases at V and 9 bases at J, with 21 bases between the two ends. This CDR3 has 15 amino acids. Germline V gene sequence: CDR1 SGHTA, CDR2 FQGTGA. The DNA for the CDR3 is TGTGCCAGCAGCCCGAGCCCCCTACAAAGGGAGACGCAGTATTTT. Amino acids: CASSPSPLQRETQYF.

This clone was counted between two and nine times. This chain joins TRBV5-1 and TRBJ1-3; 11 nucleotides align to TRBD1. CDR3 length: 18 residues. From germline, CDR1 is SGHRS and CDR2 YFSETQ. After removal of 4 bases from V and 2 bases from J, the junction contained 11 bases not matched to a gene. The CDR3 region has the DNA TGCGCCAGCAGCCCAAGGGGGACAGGGGGAGAAGCTGGAAACACCATATATTTT. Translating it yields CASSPRGTGGEAGNTIYF.

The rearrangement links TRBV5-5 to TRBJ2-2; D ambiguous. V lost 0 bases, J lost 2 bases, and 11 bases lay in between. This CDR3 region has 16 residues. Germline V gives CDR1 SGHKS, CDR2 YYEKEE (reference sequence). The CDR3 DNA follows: TGTGCCAGCAGCTTGGCTGGCGGAATAAACACCGGGGAGCTGTTTTTT. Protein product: CASSLAGGINTGELFF.

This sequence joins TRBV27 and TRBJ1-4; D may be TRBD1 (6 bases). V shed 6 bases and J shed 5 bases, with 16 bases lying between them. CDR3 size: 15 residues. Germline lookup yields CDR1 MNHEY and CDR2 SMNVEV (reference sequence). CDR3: CASSRFTGRNEKLFF. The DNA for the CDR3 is TGTGCCAGCAGCCGTTTTACAGGGAGGAATGAAAAACTGTTTTTT.